The 22 T cell receptor beta chains below were found in one sample sequenced in a study of OX40 agonist ivuxolimab in advanced cancers. Only in-frame clones appear in the TCRdb table, and some are missing; sequencing was by immunoSEQ multiplex PCR. The sample lists about 62,000 clones; about 88% were seen once. Here the sequenced sample was CD4+ or CD8+ T cells sorted from blood, taken in a trial of the OX40 agonist ivuxolimab. The source is an adult with an advanced solid tumor such as melanoma, head and neck, liver or kidney cancer.

The chain recombines TRBV28 with TRBJ2-1; 11 bases are shared with TRBD2. Germline CDR1 MDHEN, CDR2 SYDVKM. Losses at the gene ends were 4 bases for V and 7 bases for J; bases not matched to a gene: 6. This CDR3 spans 15 amino acids. The CDR3 sequence is CASSSLAGVENEQFF. The CDR3 DNA reads TGTGCCAGCAGTTCACTAGCGGGAGTGGAAAATGAGCAGTTCTTC.

The chain is built from TRBV6-1 and TRBJ2-6; TRBD1 agrees at 11 bases. The J segment lost 1 base and the V segment lost 4 bases, leaving 9 bases of the junction unmatched. The CDR3 has 19 residues. Germline V lookup: CDR1 MNHNS, CDR2 SASEGT. The CDR3 region is CASSGRLDRGLSGANVLTF. The CDR3 DNA is TGTGCCAGCAGTGGGCGCTTGGACAGGGGGCTGTCTGGGGCCAACGTCCTGACTTTC.

The chain employs TRBV19 and TRBJ1-4; D is perhaps TRBD1 (6 bases). Germline CDR1 and CDR2: LNHDA and SQIVND (reference sequence). The germline V and J ends were trimmed by 3 bases and 6 bases, with 14 bases remaining between them. The CDR3 runs to 15 residues. CDR3 region: CASSMTGQTDEKLFF. The CDR3, as DNA: TGTGCCAGTAGTATGACAGGACAGACCGATGAAAAACTGTTTTTT.

V usage is TRBV6-5 and J usage is TRBJ1-4, with unresolved D. Trimming left V 0 bases short and J 8 bases short, with 10 bases between. Germline V gives CDR1 MNHEY, CDR2 SVGAGI. The CDR3 covers 14 residues. The CDR3 DNA sequence: TGTGCCAGCAGTTACTCCCACAGAGGGGAAAAACTGTTTTTT. Protein product: CASSYSHRGEKLFF.

The rearrangement joins TRBV29-1 to TRBJ2-1, with 16 bases lining up with TRBD2. Germline loops: CDR1 SQVTM, CDR2 ANQGSEA. The CDR3 contains 17 residues. The V and J ends lost 6 bases and 1 base, in that order; junction bases with no gene match: 6. The CDR3 here is CSVPGLAGGLSYNEQFF. In nucleotides, the CDR3 is TGCAGCGTCCCGGGACTAGCGGGAGGGTTATCCTACAATGAGCAGTTCTTC.

V and J are TRBV19 and TRBJ2-7, with TRBD2 matching 10 bases. Germline values: CDR1 LNHDA, CDR2 SQIVND (reference sequence). The CDR3 runs to 14 residues. V was clipped by 3 bases and J by 2 bases; unmatched bases: 1. As DNA, the CDR3 is TGTGCCAGTAGTATGACTAGCGGGCCCTACGAGCAGTACTTC. Its protein product is CASSMTSGPYEQYF. Filled out from reference TRBV19 and TRBJ2-7, the complete variable domain reads DGGITQSPKYLFRKEGQNVTLSCEQNLNHDAMYWYRQDPGQGLRLIYYSQIVNDFQKGDIAEGYSVSREKKESFPLTVTSAQKNPTAFYLCASSMTSGPYEQYFGPGTRLTVT.

J is TRBJ2-7 and V is TRBV19; TRBD2 matches 12 bases. V dropped 7 bases and J dropped 3; count of bases not matched to a gene: 4. The CDR3 covers 14 residues. The V gene's germline CDR1 is LNHDA and CDR2 SQIVND (reference sequence). The CDR3 sequence is CASTRTSGNYEQYF. The DNA of the CDR3 is TGTGCCAGTACCCGGACTAGCGGGAACTACGAGCAGTACTTC.

This chain uses TRBV19 with TRBJ2-7; 8 positions agree with TRBD1. After removal of 4 bases from V and 2 bases from J, the junction contained 4 bases not matched to a gene. Germline V gives CDR1 LNHDA, CDR2 SQIVND (reference sequence). This CDR3 comprises 14 residues. CDR3 region: CASSKDRGPYEQYF. The CDR3 DNA follows: TGTGCCAGTAGTAAAGACAGGGGCCCCTACGAGCAGTACTTC.

The rearrangement uses TRBV5-6 and TRBJ1-4; 7 bases fit TRBD1. From germline, CDR1 is SGHDT and CDR2 YYEEEE. With V trimmed by 1 base and J by 8 bases, 5 bases remained unmatched. The CDR3 runs 14 residues. CDR3 coding DNA: TGTGCCAGCAGCTTGTACAGGGGAAGGGAAAAACTGTTTTTT. Translation gives CASSLYRGREKLFF. Together with reference TRBV5-6 and TRBJ1-4, the CDR3 gives the full variable domain: DAGVTQSPTHLIKTRGQQVTLRCSPKSGHDTVSWYQQALGQGPQFIFQYYEEEERQRGNFPDRFSGHQFPNYSSELNVNALLLGDSALYLCASSLYRGREKLFFGSGTQLSVL.

The rearrangement uses TRBV5-4 and TRBJ2-2; 14 bases map to TRBD2. Trimming removed 4 bases from V and 2 bases from J; junction bases left unmatched: 7. Germline assignment: CDR1 SGHNT and CDR2 YYREEE (reference sequence). This CDR3 is 18 amino acids long. The CDR3 is CASSGTSGSFTNTGELFF. The CDR3 DNA reads TGTGCCAGCAGCGGGACTAGCGGGAGCTTCACCAACACCGGGGAGCTGTTTTTT.

The genes are TRBV7-8 and TRBJ2-1; a possible D gene is TRBD1 (5 bases). Germline V lookup: CDR1 SGHVS, CDR2 FQNEAQ. The CDR3 is made up of 13 amino acids. The V gene lost 4 bases and the J gene lost 4 bases, with 8 bases spanning the gap. For the CDR3, the DNA is TGTGCCAGCAGCTCCCAGGGTTACAATGAGCAGTTCTTC. Its protein is CASSSQGYNEQFF. Drawing the rest from reference TRBV7-8 and TRBJ2-1, the complete variable domain is GAGVSQSPRYKVAKRGQDVALRCDPISGHVSLFWYQQALGQGPEFLTYFQNEAQLDKSGLPSDRFFAERPEGSVSTLKIQRTQQEDSAVYLCASSSQGYNEQFFGPGTRLTVL.

The chain carries TRBV15 and TRBJ1-2, with D perhaps TRBD1 (5 bases). Germline loops: CDR1 LNHNV, CDR2 YYDKDF (reference sequence). Trimming shortened V by 3 bases and J by 4 bases, and 24 bases separated the two germline ends. CDR3 length: 18 residues. The CDR3: CATSSYQGDPSVGYGYTF. Written as DNA, the CDR3 is TGTGCCACCAGCAGTTACCAGGGTGACCCTTCCGTGGGCTATGGCTACACCTTC.

This clone turned up a few times. This sequence joins TRBV10-3 and TRBJ1-2; possibly TRBD1 for D (5 bases). The V and J ends lost 0 bases and 3 bases respectively, with 5 bases between them. CDR3 length equals 13 residues. CDR1 and CDR2 from the germline V gene are ENHRY and SYGVKD. The CDR3 loop reads CAISESGDYGYTF. The DNA for the CDR3 is TGTGCCATCAGTGAGTCAGGGGACTATGGCTACACCTTC.

This clone was detected only once. The J gene is TRBJ2-7, the V gene TRBV6-5; 7 nucleotides agree with TRBD2. The CDR3 contains 15 residues. The V and J ends lost 8 bases and 4 bases, in that order; junction bases with no gene match: 14. The germline CDR1 and CDR2 sequences are MNHEY and SVGAGI. The DNA for the CDR3 is TGTGCCAGCGTTAGATCGGCTAGCGGAGATTACGAGCAGTACTTC. Protein: CASVRSASGDYEQYF.

This clone was counted between two and nine times. J is TRBJ2-7 and V is TRBV6-5, with unresolved D. The germline V gene has CDR1 MNHEY and CDR2 SVGAGI. V lost 6 bases, J lost 0 bases, and 3 bases lay in between. CDR3 size: 11 residues. The CDR3 bases are TGTGCCAGCAGAAGCTCCTACGAGCAGTACTTC. Translation gives CASRSSYEQYF.

The rearrangement uses TRBV7-7 and TRBJ2-3; D is ambiguous. Germline V gene lookup returns CDR1 SSHAT and CDR2 FNYEAQ (reference sequence). Trimming removed 6 bases at V and 2 bases at J, with 12 bases between. The CDR3 spans 14 residues. The CDR3 DNA follows: TGTGCCAGCAGTCCAGGTCAATTCACAGATACGCAGTATTTT. This gives the protein CASSPGQFTDTQYF.

The chain has TRBV11-2 and TRBJ2-1, with TRBD2 as a possible D gene (5 bases). V was trimmed by 0 bases and J by 14 bases, leaving 14 bases between them. The CDR3 is made up of 13 amino acids. CDR1 and CDR2 (germline): SGHAT, FQNNGV. The DNA for the CDR3 is TGTGCCAGCAGCTTAGATCCGGACTTTTGGGAGTTCTTC. It translates to CASSLDPDFWEFF.

The V call is TRBV6-1, the J call TRBJ2-2; D is perhaps TRBD2 (6 bases). CDR1 is MNHNS, CDR2 SASEGT, per germline. Trimming took 7 bases from V and 4 from J, leaving 13 bases between them. This CDR3 comprises 14 residues. CDR3 DNA: TGTGCCAGCACCAAGGAGGGGCTCACCGGGGAGCTGTTTTTT. Its protein product is CASTKEGLTGELFF.

The rearrangement uses TRBV5-6 and TRBJ1-4; the D is unclear. The CDR3 totals 15 residues. CDR1 and CDR2 (germline): SGHDT, YYEEEE. The ends were cut back, 2 bases at V and 3 bases at J, with 11 bases in the middle. The CDR3 loop is CASSLFSQANEKLFF. CDR3 nucleotide sequence: TGTGCCAGCAGCTTATTTTCCCAAGCTAATGAAAAACTGTTTTTT. The complete variable domain, with remaining parts taken from reference TRBV5-6 and TRBJ1-4, reads DAGVTQSPTHLIKTRGQQVTLRCSPKSGHDTVSWYQQALGQGPQFIFQYYEEEERQRGNFPDRFSGHQFPNYSSELNVNALLLGDSALYLCASSLFSQANEKLFFGSGTQLSVL.

V and J are TRBV10-2 and TRBJ2-7; TRBD1 aligns across 7 bases. The germline gives CDR1 WSHSY, CDR2 SAAADI. This CDR3 has 12 residues. V lost 8 bases, J lost 2 bases, and 3 bases stayed unmatched. CDR3 DNA: TGCGCCAGCCGACAGGGAGCCTACGAGCAGTACTTC. Translation gives CASRQGAYEQYF.

V and J are TRBV19 and TRBJ2-5, with 8 nucleotides matching TRBD1. CDR1 and CDR2 (germline): LNHDA, SQIVND (reference sequence). The CDR3 loop spans 14 amino acids. With V trimmed by 5 bases and J by 3 bases, 5 bases remained unmatched. The CDR3 coding sequence is TGTGCCAGTAGTCTGCAACAGGGGGAAGAGACCCAGTACTTC. Residues: CASSLQQGEETQYF. The variable domain in full, completed from reference TRBV19 and TRBJ2-5, reads DGGITQSPKYLFRKEGQNVTLSCEQNLNHDAMYWYRQDPGQGLRLIYYSQIVNDFQKGDIAEGYSVSREKKESFPLTVTSAQKNPTAFYLCASSLQQGEETQYFGPGTRLLVL.

V and J are TRBV5-1 and TRBJ1-2; D not resolved. The CDR3 is 13 amino acids. Germline CDR1 SGHRS, CDR2 YFSETQ. V was cut by 4 bases and J by 2 bases, with 9 bases left in between. CDR3 region: CASSPSGNYGYTF. CDR3 nucleotides: TGCGCCAGCAGCCCCTCGGGGAACTATGGCTACACCTTC.